These 23 T cell receptor beta chains were sequenced from one sample in a study of response to subunit inactivated influenza vaccine. TCRdb re-analysed the RT-PCR reads in MiXCR, keeping a single row per CDR3 protein. The sample records around 710,000 distinct CDR3 sequences, approximately 15% being singletons. The sequencing used PBMCs from blood, collected 14 days before vaccination. The receptor source for this set is a man aged 50 to 60 who received an inactivated influenza vaccine.

In this sample, this clonotype turned up once. The chain combines TRBV19 with TRBJ2-1, with TRBD1 identical over 12 bases. The CDR3 length is 14 residues. Germline CDR1 and CDR2: LNHDA and SQIVND (reference sequence). V dropped 8 bases and J dropped 6; count of bases not matched to a gene: 5. The CDR3 nucleotides read TGTGCCAGTGGTTGGGACAGGGGGCCCAATGAGCAGTTCTTC. This translates into CASGWDRGPNEQFF.

In this sample, this clonotype turned up a few times. For the CDR3, the DNA is TGTGCCAGCAGTAAAACGCGGACAGGGTTGGAGGAGCAGTACTTC. Amino acids: CASSKTRTGLEEQYF. The gene calls are TRBV6-1 and TRBJ2-7; 8 nucleotides agree with TRBD1. V dropped 5 bases and J dropped 7; count of bases not matched to a gene: 13. CDR1 is MNHNS, CDR2 SASEGT, per germline. The CDR3 loop spans 15 amino acids.

The rearrangement uses TRBV4-3 and TRBJ1-3; unclear D gene. Trimming took 0 bases from V and 0 from J, leaving 9 bases between them. This CDR3 is 16 amino acids long. Germline CDR1 and CDR2: LGHNA and YSLEER. CDR3 bases: TGCGCCAGCAGCCAAGACGGCCGGTTCTCTGGAAACACCATATATTTT. Protein sequence: CASSQDGRFSGNTIYF.

This clonotype occurred a few times. J is TRBJ2-1 and V is TRBV20-1, with 8 positions matching TRBD2. With 1 base clipped from V and 4 bases from J, the junction kept 6 bases outside the gene matches. The CDR3 extends over 15 amino acids. Germline V gene sequence: CDR1 DFQATT, CDR2 SNEGSKA (reference sequence). CDR3 protein: CSARGSGGLYNEQFF. CDR3 DNA sequence: TGCAGTGCTAGAGGGAGCGGGGGCCTTTACAATGAGCAGTTCTTC.

The genes are TRBV11-1 and TRBJ2-4; 9 bases are a match to TRBD1. This CDR3 is 18 amino acids long. CDR1 SGHAT and CDR2 FQDESV come from the germline V gene (reference sequence). Trimming took 3 bases from V and 6 from J; bases not matched to a gene: 15. As DNA, the CDR3 is TGTGCCAGCAGCTTTAGCCCGATAGGACAGGGGTTGGGAAACATTCAGTACTTC. Translation gives CASSFSPIGQGLGNIQYF.

This chain joins TRBV4-3 and TRBJ2-1; TRBD1 matches at 9 bases. Losses at the gene ends were 1 base for V and 4 bases for J; bases not matched to a gene: 11. Germline CDR1 and CDR2: LGHNA and YSLEER. The CDR3 runs 18 residues. As DNA, the CDR3 is TGCGCCAGCAGCCAAGTCTATACCGGACAGGGGTATTACAATGAGCAGTTCTTC. Amino acids: CASSQVYTGQGYYNEQFF.

This clonotype was observed many times. The chain combines TRBV7-2 with TRBJ2-7; the match to TRBD1 covers 7 bases. Germline V gene sequence: CDR1 SGHTA, CDR2 FQGNSA. The CDR3 loop spans 15 amino acids. V lost 2 bases and J lost 4; bases outside the gene matches: 8. CDR3 coding DNA: TGTGCCAGCAGCTTATCCGGGACAGACCCATACGAGCAGTACTTC. It translates to CASSLSGTDPYEQYF.

The chain carries TRBV7-8 and TRBJ2-5, with unresolved D. Germline V gives CDR1 SGHVS, CDR2 FQNEAQ. The CDR3 totals 14 residues. The ends were cut back, 4 bases at V and 1 base at J, with 10 bases in the middle. The CDR3 is CASSSGHGQETQYF. The CDR3, as DNA: TGTGCCAGCAGCTCAGGTCACGGCCAAGAGACCCAGTACTTC.

The chain joins TRBV5-1 to TRBJ2-1; D might be TRBD2 (6 bases). The ends were cut back, 3 bases at V and 0 bases at J, with 13 bases in the middle. Germline V gene lookup returns CDR1 SGHRS and CDR2 YFSETQ. This CDR3 has 16 amino acids. CDR3 sequence (DNA): TGCGCCAGCAGCTCCCTTAGCGGAATCTCCTACAATGAGCAGTTCTTC. Protein sequence: CASSSLSGISYNEQFF.

This clonotype was observed a few times. The chain employs TRBV20-1 and TRBJ2-1; the match to TRBD2 covers 8 bases. The CDR3 totals 13 residues. Trimming at V came to 3 bases and at J to 4 bases, leaving 2 bases not matched to a gene. Germline CDR1 reads DFQATT; CDR2 reads SNEGSKA (reference sequence). The CDR3 spells CSASTGGYNEQFF. The DNA of the CDR3 is TGCAGTGCTAGTACGGGAGGGTACAATGAGCAGTTCTTC.

This clonotype has ten or more counts. The rearrangement joins TRBV4-3 to TRBJ2-1, with TRBD1 matching 8 bases. J lost 4 bases, V lost 4 bases, and 6 bases had no gene match. Germline CDR1 reads LGHNA; CDR2 reads YSLEER. This CDR3 is 15 amino acids long. Here the CDR3 DNA reads TGCGCCAGCAGCCGAGGACAGGGCCCTTACAATGAGCAGTTCTTC. Translated, it gives CASSRGQGPYNEQFF.

This chain links TRBV6-1 with TRBJ1-3, with D tentatively TRBD1 (6 bases). The CDR3 covers 14 residues. Trimming pared 5 bases from V and 4 bases from J, leaving 12 bases between. Germline V gene sequence: CDR1 MNHNS, CDR2 SASEGT. CDR3 residues: CASSPRGDGNTIYF. DNA for the CDR3: TGTGCCAGCAGTCCCAGGGGTGACGGAAACACCATATATTTT.

The rearrangement links TRBV20-1 to TRBJ2-1; D perhaps matches TRBD1 (5 bases). The ends were cut back, 0 bases at V and 2 bases at J, with 11 bases in the middle. From germline, CDR1 is DFQATT and CDR2 SNEGSKA (reference sequence). The CDR3 loop spans 15 amino acids. Here the CDR3 DNA reads TGCAGTGCTAGAGAAGCTACAGGTGCCTACAATGAGCAGTTCTTC. Its protein product is CSAREATGAYNEQFF.

This clonotype was seen a handful of times. The genes are TRBV7-2 and TRBJ2-5; D perhaps matches TRBD2 (5 bases). The CDR3 extends over 13 amino acids. The V gene's germline CDR1 is SGHTA and CDR2 FQGNSA. V was clipped by 5 bases and J by 5 bases, with 12 bases between them. The CDR3 region is CASSRGGSETQYF. Here the CDR3 DNA reads TGTGCCAGCAGCCGAGGTGGGAGCGAGACCCAGTACTTC. Together with reference TRBV7-2 and TRBJ2-5, the CDR3 gives the full variable domain: GAGVSQSPSNKVTEKGKDVELRCDPISGHTALYWYRQSLGQGLEFLIYFQGNSAPDKSGLPSDRFSAERTGGSVSTLTIQRTQQEDSAVYLCASSRGGSETQYFGPGTRLLVL.

This clonotype was counted ten times or more. V and J are TRBV5-6 and TRBJ2-3; D is unclear. This CDR3 is 17 amino acids long. Germline lookup yields CDR1 SGHDT and CDR2 YYEEEE. Trimming shortened V by 0 bases and J by 0 bases, and 14 bases separated the two germline ends. CDR3 residues: CASSLDHLITSTDTQYF. CDR3 in DNA: TGTGCCAGCAGCTTGGACCATTTGATCACGAGCACAGATACGCAGTATTTT.

The chain recombines TRBV24-1 with TRBJ2-5; D may be TRBD2 (6 bases). This CDR3 region has 13 residues. Germline V gene sequence: CDR1 KGHDR, CDR2 SFDVKD. Between the trimmed V and J ends, which lost 5 bases and 5 bases, there was a span of 11 bases. The CDR3 spells CATSVGGTETQYF. CDR3 in DNA: TGTGCCACCAGTGTTGGAGGGACGGAGACCCAGTACTTC.

This clonotype has only a few counts. This rearrangement joins TRBV6-4 to TRBJ1-1; perhaps TRBD1 as D (6 bases). The CDR3 has 15 amino acids. V lost 4 bases, J lost 1 base, and 13 bases lay in between. Germline assignment: CDR1 MRHNA and CDR2 SNTAGT. CDR3 nucleotides: TGTGCCAGCAGTGTCCCAGGGGTGTCGAACACTGAAGCTTTCTTT. Residues: CASSVPGVSNTEAFF.

V is TRBV4-2 and J is TRBJ1-1; 7 bases match TRBD1. Germline CDR1 reads LGHNA; CDR2 reads YNFKEQ. V shed 3 bases, J shed 0 bases, and the junction held 7 bases outside the gene matches. The CDR3 is 16 residues long. CDR3 residues: CASSQNPTGLNTEAFF. The CDR3 coding sequence is TGTGCCAGCAGCCAGAACCCGACAGGGCTGAACACTGAAGCTTTCTTT.

This clonotype was detected only a few times. The J gene is TRBJ2-3, the V gene TRBV5-1, with D possibly being TRBD1 (5 bases). Trimming removed 6 bases from V and 0 bases from J, with 14 bases in between. Germline lookup yields CDR1 SGHRS and CDR2 YFSETQ. CDR3 size: 15 residues. The CDR3 DNA reads as TGCGCCAGCACGGGCCAGGGCGGCAGCACAGATACGCAGTATTTT. This translates into CASTGQGGSTDTQYF.

This clonotype turned up a few times. This CDR3 is CASSRQGDGRNTEAFF. CDR3 nucleotide sequence: TGTGCCAGCAGCCGACAGGGGGACGGGAGGAACACTGAAGCTTTCTTT. The genes are TRBV6-2 or TRBV6-3 and TRBJ1-1; 9 nucleotides align to TRBD1. The J segment lost 1 base and the V segment lost 6 bases, leaving 9 bases of the junction unmatched. Germline values: CDR1 MNHEY, CDR2 SVGEGT. The CDR3 length is 16 residues.

There are a few counts of this clonotype. The V call is TRBV29-1, the J call TRBJ2-3; D unclear. In germline, CDR1 is SQVTM, CDR2 ANQGSEA. The CDR3 covers 12 residues. Trimming left V 4 bases short and J 7 bases short, with 12 bases between. In DNA, the CDR3 is TGCAGCGTTGTCGGCACCGCTAATACGCAGTATTTT. Translation gives CSVVGTANTQYF.

In nucleotides, the CDR3 is TGCGCCAGCAGCTTGATAGGGGCCCCCGATACGCAGTATTTT. Its translation: CASSLIGAPDTQYF. The chain joins TRBV5-1 to TRBJ2-3, with D possibly TRBD1 on 5 matching bases. Trimming took off 1 base at V and 6 bases at J, with 12 bases between the two ends. The CDR3 contains 14 residues. Germline CDR1 is SGHRS and CDR2 is YFSETQ.

This chain joins TRBV12-3 or TRBV12-4 and TRBJ2-7; TRBD1 agrees at 7 bases. With V trimmed by 6 bases and J by 0 bases, 5 bases remained unmatched. The length of the CDR3 is 14 residues. The CDR3, as DNA: TGTGCCAGCAGAAAGACAGGGTACTCCTACGAGCAGTACTTC. Residues: CASRKTGYSYEQYF.